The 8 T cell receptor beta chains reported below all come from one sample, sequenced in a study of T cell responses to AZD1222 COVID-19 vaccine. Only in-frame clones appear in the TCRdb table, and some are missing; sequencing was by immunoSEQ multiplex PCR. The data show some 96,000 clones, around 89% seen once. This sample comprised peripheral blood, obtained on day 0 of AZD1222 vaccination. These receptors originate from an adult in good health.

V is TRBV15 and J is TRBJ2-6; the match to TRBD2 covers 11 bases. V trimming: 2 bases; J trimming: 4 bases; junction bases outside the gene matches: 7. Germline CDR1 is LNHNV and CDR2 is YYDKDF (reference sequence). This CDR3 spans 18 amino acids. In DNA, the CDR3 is TGTGCCACCAGCAGAATAGCGGGAGGGCCGACCGGGGCCAACGTCCTGACTTTC. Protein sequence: CATSRIAGGPTGANVLTF.

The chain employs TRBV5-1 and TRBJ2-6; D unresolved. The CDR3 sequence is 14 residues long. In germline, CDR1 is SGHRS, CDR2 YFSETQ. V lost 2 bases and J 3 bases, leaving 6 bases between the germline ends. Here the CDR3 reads CASSLGRGANVLTF. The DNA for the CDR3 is TGCGCCAGCAGCTTAGGACGTGGGGCCAACGTCCTGACTTTC.

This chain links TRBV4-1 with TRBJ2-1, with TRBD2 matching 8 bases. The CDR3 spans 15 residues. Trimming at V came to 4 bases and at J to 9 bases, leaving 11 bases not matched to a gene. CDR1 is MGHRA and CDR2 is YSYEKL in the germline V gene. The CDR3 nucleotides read TGCGCCAGCAGCCGGGCGGGAGCGGGAGTGACTGAGCAGTTCTTC. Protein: CASSRAGAGVTEQFF.

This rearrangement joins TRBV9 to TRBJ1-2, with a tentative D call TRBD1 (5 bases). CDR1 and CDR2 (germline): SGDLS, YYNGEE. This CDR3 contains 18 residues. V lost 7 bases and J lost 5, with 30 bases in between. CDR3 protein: CASRGTETGSGVPYGYTF. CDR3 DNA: TGTGCCAGCCGCGGGACCGAAACGGGGAGCGGCGTACCTTATGGCTACACCTTC.

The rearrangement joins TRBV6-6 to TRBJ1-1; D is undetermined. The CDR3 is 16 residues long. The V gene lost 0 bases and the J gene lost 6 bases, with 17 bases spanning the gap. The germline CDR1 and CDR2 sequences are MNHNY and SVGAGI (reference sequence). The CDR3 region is CASSYSGADERAEAFF. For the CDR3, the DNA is TGTGCCAGCAGTTACTCGGGAGCAGACGAACGGGCTGAAGCTTTCTTT.

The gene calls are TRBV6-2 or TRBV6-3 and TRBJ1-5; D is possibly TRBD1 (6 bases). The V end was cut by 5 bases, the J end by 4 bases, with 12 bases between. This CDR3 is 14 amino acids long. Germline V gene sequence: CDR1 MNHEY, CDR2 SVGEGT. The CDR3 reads CASSPPTGNQPQHF. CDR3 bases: TGTGCCAGCAGTCCCCCAACAGGGAATCAGCCCCAGCATTTT.

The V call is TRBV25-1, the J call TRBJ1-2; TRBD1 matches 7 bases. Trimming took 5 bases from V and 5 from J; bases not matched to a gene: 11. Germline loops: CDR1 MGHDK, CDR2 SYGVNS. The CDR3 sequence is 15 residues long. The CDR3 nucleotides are TGTGCCAGCAGTACCCGGGAAGGGGGCGGATATGGCTACACCTTC. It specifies CASSTREGGGYGYTF.

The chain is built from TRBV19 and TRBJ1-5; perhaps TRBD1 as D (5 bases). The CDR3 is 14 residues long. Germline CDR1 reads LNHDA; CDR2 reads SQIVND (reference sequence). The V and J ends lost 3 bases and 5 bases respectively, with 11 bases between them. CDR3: CASSIAGPDQPQHF. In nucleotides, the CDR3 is TGTGCCAGTAGTATTGCGGGACCGGATCAGCCCCAGCATTTT.